This is a list of T cell receptor beta chains from one sample in a study of blood T cell repertoires in COVID-19. Sequencing used immunoSEQ multiplex PCR; TCRdb keeps in-frame clones, though not all of them. The sample lists 270,000 or so clones, 88% seen once, with more than 1% in the top ten. The material sequenced was PBMCs or T cells enriched from blood (not recorded which). The origin of the receptors is a woman between 35 and 50 years old with acute COVID-19. The CDR3 runs from the conserved cysteine through the conserved F or W.

CDR3 length	V gene	CDR3 protein
14	TRBV6-1	CASSEVRRIDGYTF
16	TRBV6-6	CASSRTKTGADEKLFF
16	TRBV9	CASSSGTGSGANVLTF
12	TRBV6-2/TRBV6-3	CASSPREEGYTF
18	TRBV15	CATSRGLAGGPSTDTQYF
13	TRBV6-5	CASTTAPHQPQHF
15	TRBV19	CASSRTSGRLGEQFF
14	TRBV28	CASSLAYSGSPLHF
14	TRBV18	CASSPGQGGNEQFF
13	TRBV30	CAWSYRGYSPQHF
10	TRBV20-1	CSARGRQVLF
14	TRBV28	CASSGGTLPAEQYF
15	TRBV9	CASSPRTGRQETQYF
19	TRBV7-9	CASSFSRLAGPETENIQYF
14	TRBV5-5	CASSSTRKVTEAFF
15	TRBV18	CASSPYEISGNTIYF
12	TRBV5-1	CASSPDSYEQYF
14	TRBV24-1	CATSESGGTDTQYF
14	TRBV19	CASSQDSRIEKLFF
14	TRBV6-2/TRBV6-3	CASSDVTVNTEAFF
14	TRBV4-3	CASSQDGLVGELFF
15	TRBV11-3	CASSDSQGVWGTQYF
13	TRBV19	CASSIGTERGYTF
14	TRBV27	CASSQTGVGNTIYF
14	TRBV3-1/TRBV3-2	CASNRRDSVEKLFF
13	TRBV3-1/TRBV3-2	CASSQGASYGYTF
13	TRBV6-5	CASRREMNTEAFF
11	TRBV7-9	CASSLQEKLFF
15	TRBV18	CASSEPGQGSNEQFF
16	TRBV28	CASSPTVGRIDEKLFF
14	TRBV6-5	CASATGQFRQPQHF
16	TRBV11-2	CASSSGLADIRDTQYF
16	TRBV12-2	CASRLGLPRTGNTIYF
13	TRBV28	CASSFNGQGKYTF
13	TRBV3-1/TRBV3-2	CATGRGMNTEAFF
14	TRBV10-3	CAIRETGSDYGYTF
20	TRBV24-1	CATSDSTDRGRYGPKNIQYF